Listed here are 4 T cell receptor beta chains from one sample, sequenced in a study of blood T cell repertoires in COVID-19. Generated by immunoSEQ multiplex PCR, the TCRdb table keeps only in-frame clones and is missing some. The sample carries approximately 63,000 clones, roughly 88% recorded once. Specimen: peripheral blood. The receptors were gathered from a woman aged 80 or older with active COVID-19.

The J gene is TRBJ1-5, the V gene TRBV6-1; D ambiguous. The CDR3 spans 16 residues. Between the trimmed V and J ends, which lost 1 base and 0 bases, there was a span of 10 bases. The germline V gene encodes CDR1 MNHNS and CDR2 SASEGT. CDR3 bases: TGTGCCAGCAGTGAAGTACTAGCCTATAGCAATCAGCCCCAGCATTTT. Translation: CASSEVLAYSNQPQHF.

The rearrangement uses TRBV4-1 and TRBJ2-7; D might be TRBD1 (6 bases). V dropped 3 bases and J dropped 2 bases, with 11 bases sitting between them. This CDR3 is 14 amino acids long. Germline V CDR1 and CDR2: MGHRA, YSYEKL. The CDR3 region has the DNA TGCGCCAGCAGCCATCGACAGGAGACCTACGAGCAGTACTTC. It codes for CASSHRQETYEQYF.

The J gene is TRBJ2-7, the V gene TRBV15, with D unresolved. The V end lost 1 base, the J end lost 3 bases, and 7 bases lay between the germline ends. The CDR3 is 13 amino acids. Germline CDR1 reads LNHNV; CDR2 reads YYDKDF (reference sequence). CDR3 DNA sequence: TGTGCCACCAGCAGAGGACTCGGCTACGAGCAGTACTTC. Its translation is CATSRGLGYEQYF.

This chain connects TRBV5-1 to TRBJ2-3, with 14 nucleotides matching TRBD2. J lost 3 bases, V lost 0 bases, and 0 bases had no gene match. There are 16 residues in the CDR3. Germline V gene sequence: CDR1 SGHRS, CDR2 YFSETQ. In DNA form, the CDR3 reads TGCGCCAGCAGCTTGGGGACTAGCGGGGGGACAGATACGCAGTATTTT. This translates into CASSLGTSGGTDTQYF. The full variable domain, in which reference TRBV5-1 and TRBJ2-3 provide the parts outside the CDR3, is KAGVTQTPRYLIKTRGQQVTLSCSPISGHRSVSWYQQTPGQGLQFLFEYFSETQRNKGNFPGRFSGRQFSNSRSEMNVSTLELGDSALYLCASSLGTSGGTDTQYFGPGTRLTVL.